The 15 T cell receptor beta chains in this list originate from one sample, sequenced in a study of OX40 agonist ivuxolimab in advanced cancers. Measured with immunoSEQ multiplex PCR; TCRdb has only the in-frame clones, and not every one. The sample yields 45,000 to 70,000 clones, 75% to 85% seen once. The sample consisted of CD4+ or CD8+ T cells sorted from blood, taken in a trial of the OX40 agonist ivuxolimab. These receptors were obtained from an adult with an advanced solid tumor such as melanoma, head and neck, liver or kidney cancer.

The CDR3 sequence is CASSRMAGGTDTQYF. The CDR3 region has the DNA TGTGCCAGCAGTCGGATGGCAGGGGGCACAGATACGCAGTATTTT. This rearrangement joins TRBV6-1 to TRBJ2-3; D possibly corresponds to TRBD1 (6 bases). The V gene's germline CDR1 is MNHNS and CDR2 SASEGT. The CDR3 spans 15 residues. V dropped 5 bases and J dropped 1 base, with 13 bases sitting between them.

This clone was found a few times. The V call is TRBV10-2, the J call TRBJ2-7; 11 nucleotides agree with TRBD2. Germline CDR1 reads WSHSY; CDR2 reads SAAADI. V lost 5 bases to trimming and J lost 2 bases; unmatched junction nucleotides: 8. The CDR3 consists of 16 residues. CDR3 nucleotides: TGCGCCAGCAGTCCACGACTAGCGGGAACAACCTACGAGCAGTACTTC. This translates into CASSPRLAGTTYEQYF.

The chain is built from TRBV2 and TRBJ2-1; TRBD2 agrees at 12 bases. The length of the CDR3 is 22 residues. Unmatched junction bases numbered 22, after V lost 2 bases and J lost 5 bases. Germline loops: CDR1 SNHLY, CDR2 FYNNEI. The CDR3 loop is CASSERGGVGPSGRARNNEQFF. The CDR3 DNA reads TGTGCCAGCAGTGAAAGGGGGGGAGTTGGGCCTAGCGGGAGGGCCAGAAACAATGAGCAGTTCTTC.

This clone was found once. This CDR3 reads CASSLTGDTQYF. In DNA, the CDR3 is TGTGCCAGCAGCTTAACAGGAGATACGCAGTATTTT. The chain joins TRBV7-2 to TRBJ2-3; possibly TRBD1 for D (5 bases). The CDR3 sequence is 12 residues long. CDR1 SGHTA and CDR2 FQGNSA come from the germline V gene. V lost 2 bases and J lost 5, with 5 bases in between.

The chain's CDR3 is CASSRLAGGSNEQFF. The CDR3 nucleotides are TGTGCCAGCAGTAGACTAGCGGGAGGGAGCAATGAGCAGTTCTTC. V is TRBV6-4 and J is TRBJ2-1; 14 nucleotides align to TRBD2. Germline CDR1 is MRHNA and CDR2 is SNTAGT. With V trimmed by 5 bases and J by 6 bases, 3 bases remained unmatched. This CDR3 has 15 amino acids.

The chain joins TRBV7-2 to TRBJ2-1; D possibly matches TRBD1 or TRBD2 (5 bases each). CDR3 length: 15 residues. V lost 5 bases to trimming and J lost 4 bases, with 15 bases between them. CDR1 is SGHTA and CDR2 is FQGNSA in the germline V gene. CDR3 DNA: TGTGCCAGCAGCCCAGGGACGGGCCCGTACAATGAGCAGTTCTTC. This gives the protein CASSPGTGPYNEQFF. Full variable domain (missing parts from reference TRBV7-2 and TRBJ2-1): GAGVSQSPSNKVTEKGKDVELRCDPISGHTALYWYRQSLGQGLEFLIYFQGNSAPDKSGLPSDRFSAERTGGSVSTLTIQRTQQEDSAVYLCASSPGTGPYNEQFFGPGTRLTVL.

V gene TRBV20-1 combines with J gene TRBJ2-3; D is ambiguous. Trimming took 5 bases from V and 4 from J, leaving 7 bases between them. Germline assignment: CDR1 DFQATT and CDR2 SNEGSKA (reference sequence). This CDR3 contains 11 residues. CDR3 sequence reads: CSARYADTQYF. Written as DNA, the CDR3 is TGCAGTGCTCGTTACGCAGATACGCAGTATTTT.

The chain links TRBV6-5 to TRBJ2-7; TRBD2 agrees at 8 bases. V trimming: 4 bases; J trimming: 1 base; junction bases outside the gene matches: 3. The CDR3 extends over 14 amino acids. Germline assignment: CDR1 MNHEY and CDR2 SVGAGI. CDR3 protein: CASSSGGRSYEQYF. The CDR3 DNA is TGTGCCAGCAGTTCTGGCGGGAGGTCCTACGAGCAGTACTTC.

The chain is built from TRBV4-1 and TRBJ2-7; 10 bases are a match to TRBD2. V was pared by 4 bases and J by 4 bases, with 4 bases of the junction left unmatched. Germline values: CDR1 MGHRA, CDR2 YSYEKL. This CDR3 is 14 amino acids long. The DNA of the CDR3 is TGCGCCAGCAGCCGGGCTAGCGGGAGTTACGAGCAGTACTTC. This encodes CASSRASGSYEQYF.

This clone came up once. CDR3 nucleotides: TGCGCCAGCAGCCAAGAAGGACCACCCCACTCCTACAATGAGCAGTTCTTC. Encoded protein: CASSQEGPPHSYNEQFF. V usage is TRBV4-1 and J usage is TRBJ2-1, with D uncertain. The CDR3 length is 17 residues. Germline CDR1 MGHRA, CDR2 YSYEKL. With 0 bases removed from V and 0 bases from J, the gap between germline ends came to 12 bases.

V gene TRBV28 combines with J gene TRBJ2-1; 7 bases map to TRBD2. The trim removed 2 bases at V and 6 bases at J, leaving 13 bases unmatched. Germline V CDR1 and CDR2: MDHEN, SYDVKM. The CDR3 is 17 amino acids. The CDR3 here is CASSLLSAGLSPNEQFF. Here the CDR3 DNA reads TGTGCCAGCAGTTTACTATCAGCGGGGCTAAGTCCCAATGAGCAGTTCTTC. Using reference TRBV28 and TRBJ2-1 for the parts outside the CDR3, the full variable domain is DVKVTQSSRYLVKRTGEKVFLECVQDMDHENMFWYRQDPGLGLRLIYFSYDVKMKEKGDIPEGYSVSREKKERFSLILESASTNQTSMYLCASSLLSAGLSPNEQFFGPGTRLTVL.

The CDR3 is CASSFLAEQFF. The CDR3 DNA is TGTGCCAGCAGCTTTCTAGCGGAGCAGTTCTTC. The chain carries TRBV11-2 and TRBJ2-1, with a possible D match to TRBD2 (6 bases). The CDR3 covers 11 residues. The V gene's germline CDR1 is SGHAT and CDR2 FQNNGV. V shed 3 bases and J shed 10 bases, with 7 bases lying between them.

This chain uses TRBV7-2 with TRBJ1-5; D ambiguous. Deletions cut 5 bases from V and 4 bases from J, with 18 bases between. The V gene's germline CDR1 is SGHTA and CDR2 FQGNSA. The CDR3 consists of 16 residues. In DNA form, the CDR3 reads TGTGCCAGCAGCCACGAAAGCACAGCTGTAAATCAGCCCCAGCATTTT. This sequence encodes CASSHESTAVNQPQHF.

This clone has a handful of counts. The rearrangement uses TRBV28 and TRBJ2-3; 7 positions match TRBD2. With 8 bases clipped from V and 2 bases from J, the junction kept 7 bases outside the gene matches. The CDR3 loop spans 14 amino acids. Germline V gene sequence: CDR1 MDHEN, CDR2 SYDVKM. This chain's CDR3 is CASGGGAYTDTQYF. Written as DNA, the CDR3 is TGTGCCAGCGGGGGGGGAGCCTACACAGATACGCAGTATTTT.

This clone was detected only a few times. The chain combines TRBV18 with TRBJ1-1; possible D gene TRBD1, 6 bases. Trimming shortened V by 8 bases and J by 1 base, and 14 bases separated the two germline ends. The CDR3 runs 14 residues. Germline loops: CDR1 KGHSH, CDR2 LQKENI. The CDR3 DNA sequence: TGTGCCAGCGTACCCGGGGGGCGGAACACTGAAGCTTTCTTT. Its translation: CASVPGGRNTEAFF.